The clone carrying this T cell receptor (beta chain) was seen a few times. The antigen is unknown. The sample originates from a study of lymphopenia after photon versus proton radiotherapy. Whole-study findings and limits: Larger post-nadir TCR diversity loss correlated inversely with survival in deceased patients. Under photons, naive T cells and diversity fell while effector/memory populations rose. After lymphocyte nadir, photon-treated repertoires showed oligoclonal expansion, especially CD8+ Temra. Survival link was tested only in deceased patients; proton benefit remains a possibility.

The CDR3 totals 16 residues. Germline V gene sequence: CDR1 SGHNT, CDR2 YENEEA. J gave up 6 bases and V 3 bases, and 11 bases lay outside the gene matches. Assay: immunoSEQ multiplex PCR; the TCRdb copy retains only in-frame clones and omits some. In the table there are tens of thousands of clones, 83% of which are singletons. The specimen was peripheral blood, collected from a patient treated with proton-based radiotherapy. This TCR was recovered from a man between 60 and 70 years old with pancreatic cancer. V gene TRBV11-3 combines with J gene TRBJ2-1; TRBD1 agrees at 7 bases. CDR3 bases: TGTGCCAGCAGCTTCGCCGGGACAGAATCCCGCAATGAGCAGTTCTTC. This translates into CASSFAGTESRNEQFF.